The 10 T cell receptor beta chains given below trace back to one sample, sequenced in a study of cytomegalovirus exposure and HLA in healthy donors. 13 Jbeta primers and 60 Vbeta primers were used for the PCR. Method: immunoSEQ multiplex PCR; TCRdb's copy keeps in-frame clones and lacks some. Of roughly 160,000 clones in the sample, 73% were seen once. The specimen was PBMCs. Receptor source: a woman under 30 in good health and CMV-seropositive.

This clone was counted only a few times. CDR3 loop: CAWSVETSTLAGYTF. The CDR3 nucleotides are TGTGCCTGGAGTGTTGAGACTTCTACGTTGGCTGGCTACACCTTC. The chain recombines TRBV30 with TRBJ1-2; D is unclear. CDR1 is GTSNPN and CDR2 is SVGIG in the germline V gene (reference sequence). The CDR3 sequence is 15 residues long. With 0 bases removed from V and 7 bases from J, the gap between germline ends came to 18 bases.

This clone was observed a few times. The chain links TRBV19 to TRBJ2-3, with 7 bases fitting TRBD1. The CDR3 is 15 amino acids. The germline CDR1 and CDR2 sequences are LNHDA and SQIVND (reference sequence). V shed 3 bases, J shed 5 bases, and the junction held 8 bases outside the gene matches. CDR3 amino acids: CASSIAQRQGDTQYF. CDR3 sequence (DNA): TGTGCCAGTAGTATCGCCCAGAGACAGGGAGATACGCAGTATTTT.

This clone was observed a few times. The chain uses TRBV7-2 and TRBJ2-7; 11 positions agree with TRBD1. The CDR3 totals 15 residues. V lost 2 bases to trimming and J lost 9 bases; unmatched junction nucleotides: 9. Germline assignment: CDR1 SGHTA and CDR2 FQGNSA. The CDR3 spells CASSLKGQGASVQYF. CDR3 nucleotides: TGTGCCAGCAGCTTAAAAGGACAGGGGGCGTCAGTGCAGTACTTC.

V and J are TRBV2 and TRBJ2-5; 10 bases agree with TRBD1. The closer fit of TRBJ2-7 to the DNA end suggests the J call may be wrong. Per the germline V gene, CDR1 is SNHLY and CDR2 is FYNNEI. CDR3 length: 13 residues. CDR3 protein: CASNGQGGVEQYF. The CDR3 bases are TGTGCCAGCAACGGACAGGGGGGGGTCGAGCAGTACTTC.

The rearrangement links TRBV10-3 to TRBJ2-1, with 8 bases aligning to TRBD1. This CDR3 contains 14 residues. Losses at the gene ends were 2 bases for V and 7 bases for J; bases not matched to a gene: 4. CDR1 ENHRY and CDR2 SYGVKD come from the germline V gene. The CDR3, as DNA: TGTGCCATCAGTGAGGGACAGGGCGGGAATGAGCAGTTCTTC. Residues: CAISEGQGGNEQFF.

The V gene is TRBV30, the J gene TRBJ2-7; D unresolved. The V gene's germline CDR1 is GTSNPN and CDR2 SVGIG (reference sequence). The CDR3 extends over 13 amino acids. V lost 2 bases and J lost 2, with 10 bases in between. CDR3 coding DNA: TGTGCCTGGAGTCCTCTCGGAGCCTACGAGCAGTACTTC. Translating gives CAWSPLGAYEQYF.

CDR3 DNA sequence: TGTGCCAGCAGCTTAGGGGCCACTGATAACGAGCAGTACTTC. Amino acid sequence: CASSLGATDNEQYF. The chain combines TRBV11-2 with TRBJ2-7, with no clear D. The CDR3 contains 14 residues. Germline loops: CDR1 SGHAT, CDR2 FQNNGV. The V end was cut by 1 base, the J end by 5 bases, with 12 bases between.

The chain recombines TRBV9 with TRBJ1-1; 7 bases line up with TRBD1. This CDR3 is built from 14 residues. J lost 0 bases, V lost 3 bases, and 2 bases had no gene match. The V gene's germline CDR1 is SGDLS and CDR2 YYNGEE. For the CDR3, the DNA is TGTGCCAGCAGCGCGACAGGGCTGAACACTGAAGCTTTCTTT. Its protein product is CASSATGLNTEAFF.

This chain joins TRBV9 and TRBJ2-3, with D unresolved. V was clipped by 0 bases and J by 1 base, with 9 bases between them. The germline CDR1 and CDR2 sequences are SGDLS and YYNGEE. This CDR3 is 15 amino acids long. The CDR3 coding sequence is TGTGCCAGCAGCGTAGGAGGTAGTGGCACAGATACGCAGTATTTT. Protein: CASSVGGSGTDTQYF.

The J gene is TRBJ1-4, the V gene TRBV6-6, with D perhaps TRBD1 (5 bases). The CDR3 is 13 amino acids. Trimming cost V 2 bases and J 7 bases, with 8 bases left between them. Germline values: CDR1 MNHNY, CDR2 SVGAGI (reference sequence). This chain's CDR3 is CASSYRGGEKLFF. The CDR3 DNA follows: TGTGCCAGCAGTTACCGGGGGGGTGAAAAACTGTTTTTT.